This is a list of T cell receptor beta chains from one sample in a study of blood T cell repertoires in COVID-19. The repertoire was sequenced with immunoSEQ multiplex PCR; TCRdb's copy has only in-frame clones and lacks some. The sample consists of over 100,000 clones, roughly 89% of them appearing once. Sequencing used peripheral blood. Receptor source: a human donor in a cohort sampled during active COVID-19. CDR3s include the opening cysteine and the closing phenylalanine or tryptophan. Each record gives: J gene, V gene, clone size, D gene, CDR3 DNA, CDR3 protein. The D gene is left open where the match is weak. For some rows the clone size is stated as once, few or many, or as a class when expanded; others skip it.

J gene: TRBJ2-5; V gene: TRBV5-1; clone size: .; D gene: .; CDR3 DNA: TGCGCCAGCAGCTTGGAGAGCCGAGCGGCCTCCCCGTACTTC; CDR3 protein: CASSLESRAASPYF
J gene: TRBJ2-7; V gene: TRBV18; clone size: .; D gene: TRBD2; CDR3 DNA: TGTGCCAGCTCACCACCGGGCGGGAGGGCTGGTGAGCAGTACTTC; CDR3 protein: CASSPPGGRAGEQYF
J gene: TRBJ2-5; V gene: TRBV6-2/TRBV6-3; clone size: .; D gene: TRBD2; CDR3 DNA: TGTGCCAGCACCCCGCCGGCGGGAGTGGGGACCCAGTACTTC; CDR3 protein: CASTPPAGVGTQYF
J gene: TRBJ2-2; V gene: TRBV28; clone size: .; D gene: TRBD2; CDR3 DNA: TGTGCCAGCAGTCCAGCCGGGACTAGGGGAAACACCGGGGAGCTGTTTTTT; CDR3 protein: CASSPAGTRGNTGELFF
J gene: TRBJ1-1; V gene: TRBV2; clone size: .; D gene: .; CDR3 DNA: TGTGCCAGCAGCACCGACGGTGGGGGCAACACTGAAGCTTTCTTT; CDR3 protein: CASSTDGGGNTEAFF
J gene: TRBJ2-5; V gene: TRBV5-1; clone size: once; D gene: TRBD2; CDR3 DNA: TGCGCCAGCAAACCCGGGGGGACTAGCGGGAGTGGTCGGCGGTGGGGCTTGGAGACCCAGTACTTC; CDR3 protein: CASKPGGTSGSGRRWGLETQYF
J gene: TRBJ1-6; V gene: TRBV5-1; clone size: .; D gene: .; CDR3 DNA: TGCGCCAGCCGACGGAGCTCCTATAATTCACCCCTCCACTTT; CDR3 protein: CASRRSSYNSPLHF
J gene: TRBJ1-3; V gene: TRBV29-1; clone size: .; D gene: .; CDR3 DNA: TGCAGCGTCGCACCGCGACAGCTCTCTGGAAACACCATATATTTT; CDR3 protein: CSVAPRQLSGNTIYF
J gene: TRBJ2-1; V gene: TRBV15; clone size: .; D gene: TRBD2; CDR3 DNA: TGTGCCACCAGCAGGCCGACTAGCGGGAGGAATTACAATGAGCAGTTCTTC; CDR3 protein: CATSRPTSGRNYNEQFF
J gene: TRBJ1-3; V gene: TRBV18; clone size: .; D gene: .; CDR3 DNA: TGTGCCAGCTCACTGTATAACGAGCACTCTGGAAACACCATATATTTT; CDR3 protein: CASSLYNEHSGNTIYF
J gene: TRBJ2-7; V gene: TRBV5-4; clone size: .; D gene: TRBD1; CDR3 DNA: TGTGCCAGCAGCTCGACAGGGGGCGGATACGAGCAGTACTTC; CDR3 protein: CASSSTGGGYEQYF
J gene: TRBJ2-3; V gene: TRBV7-6; clone size: .; D gene: TRBD2; CDR3 DNA: TGTGCCAGCAGCCCTCAGACTGGTGTGGGGGGGGATACGCAGTATTTT; CDR3 protein: CASSPQTGVGGDTQYF
J gene: TRBJ2-7; V gene: TRBV3-1/TRBV3-2; clone size: .; D gene: TRBD1; CDR3 DNA: TGTGCCAGCAGCCGGGGAGGGACAGGGGTTGACGAGCAGTACTTC; CDR3 protein: CASSRGGTGVDEQYF
J gene: TRBJ1-5; V gene: TRBV19; clone size: .; D gene: TRBD1; CDR3 DNA: TGTGCCAGTAGTATCCGGGACAGGCTAAATCAGCCCCAGCATTTT; CDR3 protein: CASSIRDRLNQPQHF
J gene: TRBJ2-3; V gene: TRBV11-2; clone size: .; D gene: .; CDR3 DNA: TGTGCCAGCAGCTTAGTAGTCAGGGGCACAGATACGCAGTATTTT; CDR3 protein: CASSLVVRGTDTQYF
J gene: TRBJ1-1; V gene: TRBV11-3; clone size: .; D gene: TRBD1; CDR3 DNA: TGTGCCAGCAGCTTGACAGGGAATGGAGCTTTCTTT; CDR3 protein: CASSLTGNGAFF
J gene: TRBJ2-1; V gene: TRBV30; clone size: .; D gene: .; CDR3 DNA: TGTGCCTGGAGTGTAGGGGGGGGCTTTGAGCAGTTCTTC; CDR3 protein: CAWSVGGGFEQFF
J gene: TRBJ1-5; V gene: TRBV19; clone size: .; D gene: .; CDR3 DNA: TGTGCCAGTAGTATAGATCGTGGAGTTGGAAATCAGCCCCAGCATTTT; CDR3 protein: CASSIDRGVGNQPQHF